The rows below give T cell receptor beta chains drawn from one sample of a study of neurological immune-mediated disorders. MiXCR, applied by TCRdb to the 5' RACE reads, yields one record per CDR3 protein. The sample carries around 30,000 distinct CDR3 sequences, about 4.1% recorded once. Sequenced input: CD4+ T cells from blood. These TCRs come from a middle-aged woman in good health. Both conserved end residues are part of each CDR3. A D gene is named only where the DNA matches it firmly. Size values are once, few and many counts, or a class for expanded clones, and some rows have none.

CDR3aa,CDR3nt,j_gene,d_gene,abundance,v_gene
CASKFQMFGYEQYF,TGTGCCAGCAAGTTTCAGATGTTCGGCTACGAGCAGTACTTC,TRBJ2-7,.,many,TRBV2
CASSFTSSGGYNEQFF,TGTGCCAGCAGCTTCACCTCTAGCGGGGGCTACAATGAGCAGTTCTTC,TRBJ2-1,TRBD2,many,TRBV7-2
CASSLIIAEYTNEQFF,TGCGCCAGCAGCCTTATAATAGCGGAGTATACCAATGAGCAGTTCTTC,TRBJ2-1,.,many,TRBV5-1
CSARELRLAGGRNEQFF,TGCAGTGCTAGAGAGCTTAGACTAGCGGGGGGACGTAATGAGCAGTTCTTC,TRBJ2-1,TRBD2,many,TRBV20-1
CASSFGQSLSGELFF,TGCGCCAGCAGCTTTGGACAGAGCTTATCCGGGGAGCTGTTTTTT,TRBJ2-2,.,many,TRBV5-1
CASSSLGGLGNTIYF,TGTGCCAGCAGCTCCCTAGGGGGGCTTGGAAACACCATATATTTT,TRBJ1-3,.,many,TRBV5-5
CASSARVSNQPQHF,TGTGCCAGCAGCGCCAGGGTTAGCAATCAGCCCCAGCATTTT,TRBJ1-5,.,many,TRBV25-1
CASRTYQETQYF,TGTGCCAGCAGGACTTACCAAGAGACCCAGTACTTC,TRBJ2-5,.,.,TRBV2
CASSFLGGSNEQFF,TGTGCCAGCAGCTTTCTCGGCGGGAGTAATGAGCAGTTCTTC,TRBJ2-1,TRBD2,many,TRBV11-2
CSARPGPPNQPQHF,TGCAGTGCGCGGCCGGGCCCTCCTAATCAGCCCCAGCATTTT,TRBJ1-5,.,many,TRBV20-1
CASSVGSTSGNTIYF,TGTGCCAGCAGCGTTGGCAGTACTTCTGGAAACACCATATATTTT,TRBJ1-3,.,many,TRBV9
CSARNSPGETQYF,TGCAGTGCTAGGAACAGCCCTGGGGAGACCCAGTACTTC,TRBJ2-5,.,many,TRBV20-1
CASNIWGGSNTEAFF,TGTGCCAGCAACATATGGGGGGGATCAAACACTGAAGCTTTCTTT,TRBJ1-1,.,many,TRBV28
CASKPLAGEVYEQYF,TGTGCCAGCAAACCACTAGCGGGAGAAGTCTACGAGCAGTACTTC,TRBJ2-7,TRBD2,many,TRBV7-2
CSVQGTSGGYEQFF,TGCAGTGTTCAGGGGACTAGCGGGGGTTATGAGCAGTTCTTC,TRBJ2-1,TRBD2,.,TRBV20-1
CASWTGYKAEGEFF,TGTGCCAGCTGGACAGGGTATAAAGCGGAGGGGGAGTTCTTC,TRBJ2-1,TRBD1,many,TRBV12-3/TRBV12-4
CASKAGDTGELFF,TGTGCCAGCAAAGCGGGCGACACCGGGGAGCTGTTTTTT,TRBJ2-2,.,medium-sized,TRBV6-6
CASSPSRTGEFF,TGTGCCAGCAGCCCTAGCAGGACAGGGGAGTTCTTC,TRBJ2-1,TRBD1,many,TRBV5-6
CASSLRGIDNEQFF,TGCGCCAGCAGCTTGAGGGGGATCGACAATGAGCAGTTCTTC,TRBJ2-1,.,many,TRBV5-1
CASSSERQLAGELFF,TGTGCCAGCAGCTCAGAGAGACAGCTCGCCGGGGAGCTGTTTTTT,TRBJ2-2,.,.,TRBV7-6
CASRPAGTSYEQYF,TGTGCCAGCAGGCCCGCCGGGACTAGTTACGAGCAGTACTTC,TRBJ2-7,TRBD2,many,TRBV28
CASSSGQNNSPLHF,TGTGCCAGCAGCTCGGGACAGAACAATTCACCCCTCCACTTT,TRBJ1-6,TRBD1,many,TRBV5-6
CSAGQGIRTDTQYF,TGCAGTGCGGGACAGGGGATTCGCACAGATACGCAGTATTTT,TRBJ2-3,TRBD1,many,TRBV20-1
CSARGFQGVRGYTF,TGCAGTGCTAGAGGTTTTCAGGGAGTGCGAGGCTACACCTTC,TRBJ1-2,.,many,TRBV20-1
CSAFRQGADNSPLHF,TGCAGTGCTTTCCGACAGGGGGCCGATAATTCACCCCTCCACTTT,TRBJ1-6,TRBD1,many,TRBV20-1
CASSSTMGLQFF,TGCGCCAGCAGCTCCACGATGGGACTGCAGTTCTTC,TRBJ2-1,.,many,TRBV5-1
CASSLSGQGVSPLHF,TGCGCCAGCAGCTTATCCGGACAGGGGGTCTCACCCCTCCACTTT,TRBJ1-6,TRBD1,many,TRBV5-1
CSARHAMDTGELFF,TGCAGTGCCAGACATGCCATGGACACCGGGGAGCTGTTTTTT,TRBJ2-2,.,many,TRBV20-1
CASSPTGSSYNEQFF,TGTGCCAGCAGCCCGACAGGGAGCTCCTACAATGAGCAGTTCTTC,TRBJ2-1,TRBD1,many,TRBV28
CASSLPTLSGNTIYF,TGTGCCAGCAGTCTACCGACCCTCTCTGGAAACACCATATATTTT,TRBJ1-3,.,many,TRBV12-3/TRBV12-4
CASSLTMGVADTQYF,TGTGCCAGCAGCCTGACTATGGGGGTGGCAGATACGCAGTATTTT,TRBJ2-3,.,many,TRBV5-6
CASSFMDTGELFF,TGCGCCAGCAGCTTTATGGACACCGGGGAGCTGTTTTTT,TRBJ2-2,.,medium-sized,TRBV5-1
CASSFFRELETQYF,TGTGCCAGCAGTTTTTTCAGGGAATTGGAGACCCAGTACTTC,TRBJ2-5,.,many,TRBV12-3/TRBV12-4
CSSLGQNGYTF,TGCAGCTCCCTGGGACAGAATGGCTACACCTTC,TRBJ1-2,TRBD1,.,TRBV29-1
CASASYNEQFF,TGCGCCAGCGCGAGCTACAATGAGCAGTTCTTC,TRBJ2-1,.,many,TRBV4-1
CASSIRDRETQYF,TGTGCCAGCAGCATAAGGGACAGGGAGACCCAGTACTTC,TRBJ2-5,TRBD1,many,TRBV7-9
CASSSAGPSTDTQYF,TGTGCCAGCAGCTCCGCCGGACCTAGCACAGATACGCAGTATTTT,TRBJ2-3,.,many,TRBV7-9
CSAKGLANYGYTF,TGCAGTGCTAAGGGGCTTGCAAACTATGGCTACACCTTC,TRBJ1-2,.,many,TRBV20-1
CACQYRAYTEAFF,TGTGCCTGCCAATACAGGGCTTACACTGAAGCTTTCTTT,TRBJ1-1,.,many,TRBV12-3/TRBV12-4
CSAHSGTGGSGANVLTF,TGCAGTGCTCACTCCGGGACAGGGGGTTCTGGGGCCAACGTCCTGACTTTC,TRBJ2-6,TRBD1,many,TRBV20-1
CASSLGLAGGGGGEQLF,TGTGCCAGCAGCCTTGGACTAGCGGGAGGCGGGGGAGGTGAGCAGTTATTC,TRBJ2-1,TRBD2,.,TRBV3-1
CASSLYRGKSSTDTQYF,TGTGCCAGCAGTTTATATCGTGGGAAATCTAGCACAGATACGCAGTATTTT,TRBJ2-3,.,many,TRBV12-3/TRBV12-4
CSALQGRGDTGELFF,TGCAGTGCTTTACAGGGGAGGGGTGACACCGGGGAGCTGTTTTTT,TRBJ2-2,.,medium-sized,TRBV20-1
CASSLAQINTEAFF,TGTGCCAGCAGCTTAGCGCAGATTAACACTGAAGCTTTCTTT,TRBJ1-1,.,few,TRBV11-2
CSVAWDLNSPLHF,TGCAGCGTCGCCTGGGACCTCAATTCACCCCTCCACTTT,TRBJ1-6,.,many,TRBV29-1
CAIRVSGRNTEAFF,TGTGCCATCAGGGTGTCTGGCAGGAACACTGAAGCTTTCTTT,TRBJ1-1,.,many,TRBV10-3
CASSSSRTGELFF,TGTGCCAGCAGTAGTAGCCGTACCGGGGAGCTGTTTTTT,TRBJ2-2,.,many,TRBV6-2/TRBV6-3
CASSSSSGGMDTQYF,TGCGCCAGCAGCTCGAGTAGCGGGGGAATGGATACGCAGTATTTT,TRBJ2-3,TRBD2,many,TRBV5-1
CAIKGAGDPYEQYF,TGTGCCATCAAGGGGGCTGGGGACCCCTACGAGCAGTACTTC,TRBJ2-7,TRBD1,many,TRBV10-3
CASSSTGGSYNSPLHF,TGCGCCAGCAGCTCCACAGGGGGCTCCTATAATTCACCCCTCCACTTT,TRBJ1-6,TRBD1,medium-sized,TRBV5-1
CASSVGTANYGYTF,TGTGCCAGCAGCGTCGGGACAGCTAACTATGGCTACACCTTC,TRBJ1-2,TRBD1,many,TRBV9
CASSPGQFEQYF,TGCGCCAGCAGCCCTGGACAGTTTGAGCAGTACTTC,TRBJ2-7,.,many,TRBV5-1
CASSQEGQAYGYTF,TGCGCCAGCAGCCAAGAGGGACAGGCCTATGGCTACACCTTC,TRBJ1-2,TRBD1,many,TRBV4-1
CASSFDPTETQYF,TGCGCCAGCAGCTTCGATCCCACGGAGACCCAGTACTTC,TRBJ2-5,.,many,TRBV5-1